This T cell receptor (beta chain) was sequenced for a study of blood T cells in healthy people across ages (dated by TCRdb to between 2014 and 2017). Looking at the study overall: In model experiments, template switching captured roughly one uniquely barcoded TCR beta cDNA molecule for every two T cells. Two additional independent replicas of 1 million unique cDNA reads from the same blood draw were analyzed for two donors (one aged 18 to 30 and one aged 80 or older). Donors were grouped into four age groups: young (average 16 years), middle-aged (around 39), aged (about 60) and long-lived (around 80). To avoid experimental bias, donors of different ages were distributed randomly across sequencing lanes. Age-related changes in TCR beta repertoire diversity were measured in the study by deep sequencing normalized with unique cDNA molecular identifiers.

The CDR3 contains 14 residues, cysteine and phenylalanine counted. Only the CDR3 portion is preserved as DNA: 42 bases, with reading frame beginning at the first base. Overall study outcomes, separate from this receptor: Estimates of total diversity based on one million sequenced T cells were considered lower bounds and underestimates. The long-lived group showed more naive CD4+ T cells, fewer expanded clones and increased TCR diversity than the aged group, suggesting age selection. Conclusive comparison of naive and antigen-experienced compartments was prevented by the profiling of bulk unsorted PBMCs. Observed TCR beta diversity correlated strongly with the percentage of naive T cells measured by flow cytometry. Observed TCR beta diversity per million T cells fell roughly linearly with age, and a significant reduction was already apparent by age roughly 41. The CMV infection status of donors was not known, potentially confounding age-related changes in expanded clonotypes.

Systemically healthy Caucasian individuals from Russia, 35 to 50 in total and aged about 6 to 95 years, were included as donors. Each donor gave roughly 9.5 milliliters of peripheral blood, collected into EDTA-treated Vacutainer tubes. PBMCs were isolated by Ficoll-Paque density-gradient centrifugation, with at least 7 million obtained per sample. Total RNA, at least 6 micrograms per sample, was extracted from PBMCs with Trizol reagent. For every donor, an aliquot of PBMCs went through flow cytometry to measure the percentages of naive CD45RAhigh/CD27high T cells. Libraries were prepared through 5' RACE. Sequencing took place on an Illumina HiSeq 2500. The second PCR ran for roughly 7 to 12 cycles and used a J-beta primer mix along with a sample-barcoded 5' primer. A unique molecular identifier was introduced onto each TCR beta cDNA molecule by a template-switch 5' adaptor carrying 12 random nucleotides. At least 2.5 million CDR3-containing paired-end reads were obtained from each sample. All of the RNA was converted into first-strand cDNA using the Mint cDNA synthesis kit, with a TRBC-specific oligonucleotide serving as the primer. All cDNA was treated with uracil-DNA glycosylase and then went through a first 18-cycle PCR with the universal primers M1SS and BC2_uni_R. Per the source publication's procedure: Each sample was normalized by randomly selecting 1 million high-quality reads, each carrying a distinct molecular identifier. Instead of being binned into consensus sequences, reads with shared molecular identifiers were discarded. MiTCR, with a Q25 quality threshold and the strictest error-elimination algorithm, was used for CDR3 identification, clonotype clustering and error correction. Lower-bound total TCR beta diversity was estimated with a nonparametric unseen species model using Euler transformation. In-frame beta chains were kept once TCRdb had trimmed the public reads at Q25 with fastp and called clones with MiXCR. Every entry covers one CDR3 protein and lists the most common genes and DNA from its rows. TCRdb, not the authors, supplied the V and J calls. This sample gives 550,000 to 750,000 distinct CDR3 sequences in total; roughly 21% of them show up just once. The ten most abundant clones make up 3.6% of the sample.

The sample holds one count of this clonotype. Its antigen is still unknown. Mismatch with germline at one junction end may stem from a read error. In this chain, TRBV12-3 or TRBV12-4 is recombined with TRBJ2-5; the D gene is perhaps TRBD2, on 5 matching bases. Material for sequencing was blood. The receptor was isolated from a man between 65 and 79 years old in good health. The DNA sequence is given as TGTGCCAGCGGTTTAGATAGCGTCCAAGAGACCCAGTACTTC. This gives the protein CASGLDSVQETQYF.